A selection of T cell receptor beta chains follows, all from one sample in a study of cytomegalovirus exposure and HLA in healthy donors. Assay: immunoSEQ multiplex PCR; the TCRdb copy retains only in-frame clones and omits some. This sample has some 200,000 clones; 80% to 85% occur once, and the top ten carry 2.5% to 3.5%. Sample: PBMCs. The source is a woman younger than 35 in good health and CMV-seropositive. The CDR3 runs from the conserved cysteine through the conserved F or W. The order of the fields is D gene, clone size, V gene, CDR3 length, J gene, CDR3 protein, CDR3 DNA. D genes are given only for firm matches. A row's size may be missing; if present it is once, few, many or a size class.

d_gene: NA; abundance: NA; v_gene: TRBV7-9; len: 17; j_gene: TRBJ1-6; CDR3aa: CASSRSGGGGYNSPLHF; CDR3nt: TGTGCCAGCAGCCGTTCCGGTGGGGGAGGCTATAATTCACCCCTCCACTTT
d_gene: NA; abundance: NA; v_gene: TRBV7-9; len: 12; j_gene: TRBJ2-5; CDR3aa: CASSRQDSNQYF; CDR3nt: TGTGCCAGCAGCCGACAAGACAGCAACCAGTACTTC
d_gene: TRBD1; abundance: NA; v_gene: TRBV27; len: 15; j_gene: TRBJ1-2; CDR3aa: CASSSPGQGNYGYTF; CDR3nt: TGTGCCAGCAGTTCTCCGGGACAGGGGAACTATGGCTACACCTTC
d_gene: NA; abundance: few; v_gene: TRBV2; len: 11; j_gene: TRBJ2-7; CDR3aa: CAHRVSYEQYF; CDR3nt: TGTGCCCACAGGGTATCATACGAGCAGTACTTC
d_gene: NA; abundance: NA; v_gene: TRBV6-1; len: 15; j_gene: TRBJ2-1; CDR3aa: CASPGGPGMVNEQFF; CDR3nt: TGTGCCAGCCCTGGGGGCCCGGGAATGGTCAATGAGCAGTTCTTC
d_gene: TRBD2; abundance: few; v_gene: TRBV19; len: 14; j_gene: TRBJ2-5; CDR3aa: CASSSGGRQETQYF; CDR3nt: TGTGCCAGTAGCTCGGGGGGGAGACAAGAGACCCAGTACTTC
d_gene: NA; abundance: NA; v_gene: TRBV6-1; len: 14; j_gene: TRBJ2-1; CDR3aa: CASTKQQGFNEQFF; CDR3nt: TGTGCCAGCACCAAGCAGCAGGGGTTCAATGAGCAGTTCTTC
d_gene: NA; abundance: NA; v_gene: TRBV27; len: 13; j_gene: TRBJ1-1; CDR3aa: CASRAGRNTEAFF; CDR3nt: TGTGCCAGCAGGGCGGGACGGAACACTGAAGCTTTCTTT
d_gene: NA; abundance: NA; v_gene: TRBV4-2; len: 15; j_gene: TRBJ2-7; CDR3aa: CASSQEYKRNRKQYF; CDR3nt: TGTGCCAGCAGCCAAGAGTATAAGCGGAATCGGAAACAGTACTTC
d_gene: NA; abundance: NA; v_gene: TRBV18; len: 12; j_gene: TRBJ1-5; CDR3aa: CASSPEGQPQHF; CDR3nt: TGTGCCAGCTCACCGGAGGGACAGCCCCAGCATTTT
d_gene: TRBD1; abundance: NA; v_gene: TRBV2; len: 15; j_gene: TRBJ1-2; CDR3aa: CASRQRTGQHYGYTF; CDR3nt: TGTGCCAGCAGGCAAAGGACAGGGCAGCACTATGGCTACACCTTC
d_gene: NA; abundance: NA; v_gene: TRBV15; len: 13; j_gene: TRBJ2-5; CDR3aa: CATRKQSQETQYF; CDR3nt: TGTGCCACCAGGAAACAGAGCCAAGAGACCCAGTACTTC
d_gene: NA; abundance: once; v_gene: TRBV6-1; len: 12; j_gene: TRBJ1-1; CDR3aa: CASSEGRRGAFF; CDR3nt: TGTGCCAGCAGTGAAGGAAGGCGAGGGGCTTTCTTT
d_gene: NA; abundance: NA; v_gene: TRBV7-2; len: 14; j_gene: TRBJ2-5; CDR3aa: CASSQGPSSETQYF; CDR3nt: TGTGCCAGCAGTCAAGGGCCTAGCTCCGAGACCCAGTACTTC
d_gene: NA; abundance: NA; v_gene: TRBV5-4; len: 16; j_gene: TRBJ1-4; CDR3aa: CASSSNGKGRETKLFF; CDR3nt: TGTGCCAGCAGCTCCAATGGGAAGGGGAGGGAGACGAAACTGTTTTTT
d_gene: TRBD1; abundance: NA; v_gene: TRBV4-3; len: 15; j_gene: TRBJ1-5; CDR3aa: CASSQERDSHQPQHF; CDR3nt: TGCGCCAGCAGCCAAGAAAGGGACAGTCATCAGCCCCAGCATTTT
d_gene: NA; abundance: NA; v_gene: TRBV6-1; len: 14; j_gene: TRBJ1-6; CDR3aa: CASRGGTYNSPLHF; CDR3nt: TGTGCCAGCAGGGGGGGAACCTATAATTCACCCCTCCACTTT
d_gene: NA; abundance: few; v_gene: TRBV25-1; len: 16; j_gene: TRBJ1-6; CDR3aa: CASSEYGGDGGSPLHF; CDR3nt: TGTGCCAGCAGTGAATATGGCGGTGACGGGGGGTCACCCCTCCACTTT
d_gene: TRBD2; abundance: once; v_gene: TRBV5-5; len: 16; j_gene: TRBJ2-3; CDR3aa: CASSPPLAGVTDTQYF; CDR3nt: TGTGCCAGCAGCCCGCCTCTAGCGGGGGTCACAGATACGCAGTATTTT
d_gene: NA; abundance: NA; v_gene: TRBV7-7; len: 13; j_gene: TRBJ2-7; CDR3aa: CASSPRGAYEQYF; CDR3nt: TGTGCCAGCAGCCCCAGGGGGGCCTACGAGCAGTACTTC
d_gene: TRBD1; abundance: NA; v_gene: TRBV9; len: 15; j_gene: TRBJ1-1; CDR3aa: CASSVVTGGNTEAFF; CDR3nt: TGTGCCAGCAGCGTAGTTACAGGGGGGAACACTGAAGCTTTCTTT
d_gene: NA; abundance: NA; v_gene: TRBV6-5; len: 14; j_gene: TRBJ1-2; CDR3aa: CASSHRQANYGYTF; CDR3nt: TGTGCCAGCAGTCACAGACAAGCTAACTATGGCTACACCTTC
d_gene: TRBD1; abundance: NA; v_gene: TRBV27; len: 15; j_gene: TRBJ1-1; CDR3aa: CASSYQTGVPTEAFF; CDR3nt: TGTGCCAGCAGTTACCAAACAGGGGTTCCCACTGAAGCTTTCTTT
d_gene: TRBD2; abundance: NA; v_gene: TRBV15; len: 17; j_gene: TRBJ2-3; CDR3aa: CATSRVPSGAGTDTQYF; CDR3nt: TGTGCCACCAGCAGAGTACCTAGCGGGGCTGGCACAGATACGCAGTATTTT
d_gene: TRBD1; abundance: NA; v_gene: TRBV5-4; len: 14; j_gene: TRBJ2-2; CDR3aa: CASSRTGETGELFF; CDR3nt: TGTGCCAGCAGCCGGACAGGAGAAACCGGGGAGCTGTTTTTT
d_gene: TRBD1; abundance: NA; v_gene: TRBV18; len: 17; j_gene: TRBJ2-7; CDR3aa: CASSSTPGTAFPYEQYF; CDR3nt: TGTGCCAGCTCTTCCACGCCCGGGACAGCCTTTCCCTACGAGCAGTACTTC
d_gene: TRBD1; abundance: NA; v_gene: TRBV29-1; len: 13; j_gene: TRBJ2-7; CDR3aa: CSVRTGRNYEQYF; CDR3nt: TGCAGCGTTCGGACAGGTAGGAACTACGAGCAGTACTTC
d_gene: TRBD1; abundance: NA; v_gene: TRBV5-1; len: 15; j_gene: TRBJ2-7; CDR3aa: CASSLVPGGDYEQYF; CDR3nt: TGCGCCAGCAGCTTGGTTCCAGGGGGTGACTACGAGCAGTACTTC
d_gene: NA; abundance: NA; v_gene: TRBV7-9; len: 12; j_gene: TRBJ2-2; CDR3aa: CASSPSTGELFF; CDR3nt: TGTGCCAGCAGCCCATCAACCGGGGAGCTGTTTTTT
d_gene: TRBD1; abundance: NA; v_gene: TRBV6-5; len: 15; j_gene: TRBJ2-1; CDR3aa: CASSPTGGDVNEQFF; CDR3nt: TGTGCCAGCAGCCCGACAGGGGGTGATGTTAATGAGCAGTTCTTC
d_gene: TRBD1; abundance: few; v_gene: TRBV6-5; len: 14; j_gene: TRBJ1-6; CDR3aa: CASRGQGGSSPLHF; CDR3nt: TGTGCCAGCAGGGGACAGGGTGGTAGTTCACCCCTCCACTTT
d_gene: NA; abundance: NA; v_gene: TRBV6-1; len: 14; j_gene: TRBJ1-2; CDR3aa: CASRDVGRAYGYTF; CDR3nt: TGTGCCAGCAGGGACGTGGGCAGGGCCTATGGCTACACCTTC
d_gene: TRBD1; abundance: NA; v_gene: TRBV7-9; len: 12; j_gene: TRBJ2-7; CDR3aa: CASRSGGYEQYF; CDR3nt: TGTGCCAGCAGATCAGGGGGCTACGAGCAGTACTTC
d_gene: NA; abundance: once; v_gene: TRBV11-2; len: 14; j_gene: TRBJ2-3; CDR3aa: CASSWQAGTDTQYF; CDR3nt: TGTGCCAGCAGCTGGCAAGCGGGCACAGATACGCAGTATTTT
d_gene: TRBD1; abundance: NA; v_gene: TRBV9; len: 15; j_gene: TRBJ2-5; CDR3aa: CASSVSSGGGETQYF; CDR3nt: TGTGCCAGCAGCGTCTCCTCAGGGGGCGGAGAGACCCAGTACTTC
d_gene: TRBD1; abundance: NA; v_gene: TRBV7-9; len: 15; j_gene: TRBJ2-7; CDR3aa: CASSTGTGGHYEQYF; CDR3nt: TGTGCCAGCAGCACCGGGACAGGGGGCCACTACGAGCAGTACTTC
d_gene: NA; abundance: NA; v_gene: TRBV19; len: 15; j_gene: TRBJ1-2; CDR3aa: CASIDRVGASDGYTF; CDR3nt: TGTGCCAGTATCGACAGAGTGGGTGCCAGCGATGGCTACACCTTC
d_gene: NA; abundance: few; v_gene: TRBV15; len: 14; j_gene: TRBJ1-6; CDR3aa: CATSRDGGGSPLHF; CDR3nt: TGTGCCACCAGCAGAGATGGAGGTGGTTCACCCCTCCACTTT
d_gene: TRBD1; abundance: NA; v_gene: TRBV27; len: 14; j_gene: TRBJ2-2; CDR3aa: CASSTGQITGELFF; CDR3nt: TGTGCCAGCAGTACGGGACAGATCACCGGGGAGCTGTTTTTT
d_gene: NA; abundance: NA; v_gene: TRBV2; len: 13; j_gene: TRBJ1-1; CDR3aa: CASRLGAETEAFF; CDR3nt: TGTGCCAGCAGATTGGGGGCCGAGACTGAAGCTTTCTTT
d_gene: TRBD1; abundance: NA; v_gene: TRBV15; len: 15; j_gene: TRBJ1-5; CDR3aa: CATSRPDRGRQPQHF; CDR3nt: TGTGCCACCAGCAGACCCGACAGGGGACGACAGCCCCAGCATTTT
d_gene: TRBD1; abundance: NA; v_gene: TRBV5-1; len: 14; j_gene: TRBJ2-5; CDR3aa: CASSWTDREETQYF; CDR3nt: TGCGCCAGCAGCTGGACGGACAGGGAAGAGACCCAGTACTTC
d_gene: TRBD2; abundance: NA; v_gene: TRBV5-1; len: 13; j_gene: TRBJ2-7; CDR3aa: CASSGLAVDEQYF; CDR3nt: TGCGCCAGCAGTGGACTAGCGGTCGACGAGCAGTACTTC
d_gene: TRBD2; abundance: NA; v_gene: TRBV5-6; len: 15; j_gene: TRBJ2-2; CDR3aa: CASSLVGGATGELFF; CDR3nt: TGTGCCAGCAGCTTGGTCGGGGGGGCGACCGGGGAGCTGTTTTTT
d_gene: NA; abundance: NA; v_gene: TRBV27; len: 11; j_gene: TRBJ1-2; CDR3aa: CATWGHYGYTF; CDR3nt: TGTGCCACGTGGGGGCACTATGGCTACACCTTC
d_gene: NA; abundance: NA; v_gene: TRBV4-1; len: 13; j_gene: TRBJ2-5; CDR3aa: CASSPGAPGPQYF; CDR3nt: TGCGCCAGCAGCCCAGGGGCCCCGGGACCCCAGTACTTC
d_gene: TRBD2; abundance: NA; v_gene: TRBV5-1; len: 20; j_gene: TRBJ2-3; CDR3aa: CASRPQPGTSGGSSTDTQYF; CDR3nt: TGCGCCAGCAGACCACAGCCCGGGACTAGCGGGGGGAGTAGCACAGATACGCAGTATTTT
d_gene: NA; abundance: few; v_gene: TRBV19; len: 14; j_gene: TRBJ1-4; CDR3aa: CASSPTGSNEKLFF; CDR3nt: TGTGCCAGTAGTCCGACAGGCTCTAATGAAAAACTGTTTTTT
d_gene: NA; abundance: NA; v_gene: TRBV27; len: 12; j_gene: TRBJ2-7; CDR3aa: CASKSLPHEQYF; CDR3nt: TGTGCCAGCAAGAGCCTTCCCCACGAGCAGTACTTC
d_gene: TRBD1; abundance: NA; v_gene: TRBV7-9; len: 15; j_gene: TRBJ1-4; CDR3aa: CASSSARTGYEKLFF; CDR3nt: TGTGCCAGCAGCTCGGCCCGGACAGGGTATGAAAAACTGTTTTTT
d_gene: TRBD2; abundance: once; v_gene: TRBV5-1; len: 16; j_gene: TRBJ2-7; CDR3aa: CASSLGLAGGLYEQYF; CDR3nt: TGCGCCAGCAGCTTGGGACTAGCGGGGGGGCTCTACGAGCAGTACTTC